The source of this TCR beta chain is a study of shared clonotypes between healthy human individuals. The DNA input per sorted-subset replicate PCR was 200 ng, corresponding to 25,000 to 35,000 T cell genomes. The repertoire was sequenced with immunoSEQ multiplex PCR; TCRdb's copy has only in-frame clones and lacks some. The data contain about 730,000 clones, approximately 72% of them singletons. The sequence derives from a woman in her 30s in good health. The sequenced sample was memory CD4+ T cells sorted from blood. The subset is: CD45RA-negative fraction.

CDR3 bases: TGTGCCAGCTCACCTAAAGGGGGGATCCAGATTGAGCAGTACTTC. Its translation: CASSPKGGIQIEQYF. The gene calls are TRBV18 and TRBJ2-7; possibly TRBD1 or TRBD2 for D (6 bases each). This CDR3 region has 15 residues. V was pared by 3 bases and J by 7 bases, with 19 bases between. The germline V gene encodes CDR1 KGHSH and CDR2 LQKENI.